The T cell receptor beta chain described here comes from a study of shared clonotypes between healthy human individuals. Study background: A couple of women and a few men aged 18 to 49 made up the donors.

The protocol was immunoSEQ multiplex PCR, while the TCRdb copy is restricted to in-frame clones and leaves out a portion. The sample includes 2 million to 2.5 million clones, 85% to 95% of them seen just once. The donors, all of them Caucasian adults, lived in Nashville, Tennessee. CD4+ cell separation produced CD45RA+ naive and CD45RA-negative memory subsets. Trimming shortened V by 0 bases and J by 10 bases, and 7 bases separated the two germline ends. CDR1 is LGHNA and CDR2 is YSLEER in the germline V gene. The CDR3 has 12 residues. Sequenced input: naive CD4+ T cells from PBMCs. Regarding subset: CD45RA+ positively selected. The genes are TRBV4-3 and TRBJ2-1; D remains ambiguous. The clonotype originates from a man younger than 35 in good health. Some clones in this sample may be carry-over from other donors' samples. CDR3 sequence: CASSQERKEQFF. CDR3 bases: TGCGCCAGCAGCCAAGAAAGGAAAGAGCAGTTCTTC.